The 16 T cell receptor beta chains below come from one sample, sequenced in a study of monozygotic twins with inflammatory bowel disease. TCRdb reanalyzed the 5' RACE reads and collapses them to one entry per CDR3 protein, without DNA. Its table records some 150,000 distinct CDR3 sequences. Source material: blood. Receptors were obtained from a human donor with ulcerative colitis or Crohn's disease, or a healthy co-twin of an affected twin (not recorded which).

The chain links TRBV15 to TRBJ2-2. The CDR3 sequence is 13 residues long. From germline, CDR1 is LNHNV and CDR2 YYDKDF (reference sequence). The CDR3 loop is CATSSANTGELFF.

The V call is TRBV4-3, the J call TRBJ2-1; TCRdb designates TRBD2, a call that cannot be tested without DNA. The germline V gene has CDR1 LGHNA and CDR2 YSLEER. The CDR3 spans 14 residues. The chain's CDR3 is CASSQDLADNEQFF.

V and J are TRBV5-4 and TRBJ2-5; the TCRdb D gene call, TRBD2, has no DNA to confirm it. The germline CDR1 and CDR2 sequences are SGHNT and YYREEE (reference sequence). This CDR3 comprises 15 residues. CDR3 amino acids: CASSSVAGGRETQYF.

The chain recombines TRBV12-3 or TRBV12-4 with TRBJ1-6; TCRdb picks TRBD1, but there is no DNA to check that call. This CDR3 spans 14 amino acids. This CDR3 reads CASSRQGLNSPLHF.

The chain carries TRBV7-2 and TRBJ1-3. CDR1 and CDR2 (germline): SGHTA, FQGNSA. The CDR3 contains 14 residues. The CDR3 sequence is CASSLEYSGNTIYF.

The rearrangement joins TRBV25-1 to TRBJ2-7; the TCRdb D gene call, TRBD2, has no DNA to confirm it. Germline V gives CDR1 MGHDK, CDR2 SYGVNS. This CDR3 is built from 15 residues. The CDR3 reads CASSGPAGLTYEQYF.

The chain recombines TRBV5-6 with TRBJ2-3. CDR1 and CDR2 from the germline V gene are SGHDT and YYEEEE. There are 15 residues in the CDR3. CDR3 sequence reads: CASSLAGRITDTQYF.

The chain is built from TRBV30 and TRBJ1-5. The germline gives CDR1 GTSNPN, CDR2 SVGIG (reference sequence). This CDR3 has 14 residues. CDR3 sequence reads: CAWRIPLSNQPQHF.

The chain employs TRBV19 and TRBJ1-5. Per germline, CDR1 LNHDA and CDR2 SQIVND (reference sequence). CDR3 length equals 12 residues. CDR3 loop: CASHGRNQPQHF.

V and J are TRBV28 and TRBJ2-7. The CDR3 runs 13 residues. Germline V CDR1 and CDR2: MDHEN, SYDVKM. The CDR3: CASSFYGPYEQYF. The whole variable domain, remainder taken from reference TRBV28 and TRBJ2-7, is DVKVTQSSRYLVKRTGEKVFLECVQDMDHENMFWYRQDPGLGLRLIYFSYDVKMKEKGDIPEGYSVSREKKERFSLILESASTNQTSMYLCASSFYGPYEQYFGPGTRLTVT.

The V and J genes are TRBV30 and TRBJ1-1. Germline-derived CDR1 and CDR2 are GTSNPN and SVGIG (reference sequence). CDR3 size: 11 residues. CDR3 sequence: CAWSIWGEAFF.

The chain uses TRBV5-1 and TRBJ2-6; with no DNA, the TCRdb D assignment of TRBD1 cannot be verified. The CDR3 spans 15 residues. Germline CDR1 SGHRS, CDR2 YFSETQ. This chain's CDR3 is CASSPQGVGANVLTF.

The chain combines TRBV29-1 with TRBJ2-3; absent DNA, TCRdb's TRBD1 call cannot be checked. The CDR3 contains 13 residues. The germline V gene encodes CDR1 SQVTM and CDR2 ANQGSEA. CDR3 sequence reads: CSVVTGNTDTQYF.

The CDR3 loop reads CASTVGGRPNQPQHF. V is TRBV5-6 and J is TRBJ1-5. The CDR3 is made up of 15 amino acids. Germline CDR1 is SGHDT and CDR2 is YYEEEE.

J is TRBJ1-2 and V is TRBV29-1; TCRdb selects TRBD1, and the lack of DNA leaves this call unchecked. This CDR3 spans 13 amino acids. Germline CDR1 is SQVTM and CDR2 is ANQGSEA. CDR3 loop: CSVATGGIDGYTF.

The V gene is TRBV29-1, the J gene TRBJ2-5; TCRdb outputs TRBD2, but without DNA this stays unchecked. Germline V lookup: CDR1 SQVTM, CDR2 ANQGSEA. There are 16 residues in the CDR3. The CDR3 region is CSAARGGQLSSETQYF.